This T cell receptor beta chain was recovered during a study of T-cell reconstitution after alpha-beta-depleted transplantation in children. Unique molecular identifiers featured in how the TCRbeta library was prepared. TCRdb re-called the PCR reads through MiXCR, storing one row per CDR3 protein. This table has about 400,000 distinct CDR3 sequences, around 20% appearing once. CDR3 length: 15 residues. Germline values: CDR1 KGHDR, CDR2 SFDVKD. Trimming removed 2 bases at V and 3 bases at J, with 11 bases between. This clonotype was obtained from a human donor who donated a stem cell graft to a child with acute myeloid leukemia. Sequenced here: PBMCs from the stem cell graft donor, sampled from the stem cell graft. The chain combines TRBV24-1 with TRBJ2-3; D is ambiguous. The CDR3 DNA reads as TGTGCCACCAGTGATTCCCGGGTCTTGACAGATACGCAGTATTTT. It codes for CATSDSRVLTDTQYF.